These T cell receptor beta chains were read from a single sample in a study of early T cells in non-severe SARS-CoV-2 infection. TCRdb recomputed calls from the 5' RACE reads with MiXCR, one row per CDR3 protein. The data show about 58,000 distinct CDR3 sequences, approximately 11% seen once. The material sequenced was whole blood. These receptors all come from an adult who was a healthcare worker with PCR-confirmed SARS-CoV-2 infection or an uninfected control (not recorded which). CDR3s include the opening cysteine and the closing phenylalanine or tryptophan. The D gene is left open where the match is weak. Clone size is shown for a subset of rows, as once, few, many or a class of expanded clone.

TRBV12-3/TRBV12-4	few	-	TRBJ1-5	TGTGCCAGCAGTTTATCGGAAAATCAGCCCCAGCATTTT	CASSLSENQPQHF
TRBV7-9	many	-	TRBJ2-5	TGTGCCAGCAGCTTAGGTGTGGAGACCCAGTACTTC	CASSLGVETQYF
TRBV7-2	many	-	TRBJ2-6	TGTGCCAGCAGCAGCCGGGACACCACGTTCTCTGGGGCCAACGTCCTGACTTTC	CASSSRDTTFSGANVLTF
TRBV6-2/TRBV6-3	many	-	TRBJ2-5	TGTGCCAGCAGTTACGTAGAGCTCATCCAAGAGACCCAGTACTTC	CASSYVELIQETQYF
TRBV9	many	TRBD1	TRBJ2-2	TGTGCCAGCAGCGTCCGGACAGGGACCGGGGAGCTGTTTTTT	CASSVRTGTGELFF
TRBV13	many	TRBD2	TRBJ2-7	TGTGCCAGCAGCTTGGCTAGCGGGGAAATGACCTACGAGCAGTACTTC	CASSLASGEMTYEQYF
TRBV28	few	-	TRBJ2-7	TGTGCCAGCAGTAAGGGGACCTACGAGCAGTACTTC	CASSKGTYEQYF
TRBV21-1	few	-	TRBJ1-3	TGTGCCAGCAGCAAAGGGGCAGGTAGAAACACCATATATTTT	CASSKGAGRNTIYF
TRBV6-4	-	TRBD1	TRBJ2-7	TGTGCCAGCAGTGAGACAGGGGGCTCCTACGAGCAGTACTTC	CASSETGGSYEQYF
TRBV20-1	-	-	TRBJ2-3	TGCAGTGGCCAACAACAAGATACGCAGTATTTT	CSGQQQDTQYF
TRBV7-6	few	TRBD1	TRBJ1-5	TGTGCCAGCAGCGCTGGGACAGGACGCAATCAGCCCCAGCATTTT	CASSAGTGRNQPQHF
TRBV29-1	few	-	TRBJ1-1	TGCAGCGTTGAATCCGGAGTGAACACTGAAGCTTTCTTT	CSVESGVNTEAFF
TRBV28	few	TRBD1	TRBJ2-3	TGTGCCAGCAGTCCCGGACAGGGGGCATCGGCGCAGTATTTT	CASSPGQGASAQYF
TRBV4-1	few	TRBD2	TRBJ2-7	TGCGCCAGCAGCCATACAGAGCGGGGGGCGAGCTCCTACGAGCAGTACTTC	CASSHTERGASSYEQYF
TRBV14	many	-	TRBJ2-7	TGTGCCAGCAGTGGACACAACCGACCTTCCCACGAGCAGTACTTC	CASSGHNRPSHEQYF